These T cell receptor beta chains were read from a single sample in a study of CD8+ T cells in alopecia areata. Method: immunoSEQ multiplex PCR; TCRdb's copy keeps in-frame clones and lacks some. The profile shows 13,000 to 15,000 clones, roughly 58% of them singletons. The sample was CD4+ Tregs sorted from blood. These receptors came from a human donor with alopecia areata. Both conserved end residues are part of each CDR3. A D gene is named only where the DNA matches it firmly. Some rows have no size entry. The others give once, few or many, or a class for an expanded clone.

d_call,clone_size,v_call,cdr3_aa
.,.,TRBV28,CASSFMGNNQPQHF
TRBD2,few,TRBV7-9,CASSLVSGRGNEQFF
TRBD2,few,TRBV5-1,CASSPDFSGGEQFF
TRBD2,.,TRBV4-2,CASSQDRGSGALGELFF
.,.,TRBV30,CAWSVLDRELFF
.,.,TRBV28,CASSLGGGNYGYTF
.,few,TRBV5-1,CASSGPGTLDTEAFF
.,once,TRBV25-1,CASTGRGAETQYF
.,.,TRBV19,CASQDWGSNYGYTF
.,few,TRBV5-1,CASSLEGLGYTF
TRBD1,.,TRBV6-5,CASSSSTGGRQPQHF
.,.,TRBV21-1,CARSYEQYF
.,.,TRBV6-1,CASSGRSNEQFF
TRBD1,.,TRBV6-5,CASSYPRTGGGYEQYF
.,.,TRBV2,CAGNRDQHLYEQYF
TRBD2,.,TRBV5-1,CASSFKTSGRGFNEQFF
TRBD2,.,TRBV5-8,CASRRREGATDTQYF
.,.,TRBV11-2,CASSLVQKEFF
TRBD1,.,TRBV19,CASSTGVGTGFSKQYF
.,few,TRBV30,CAWSQTPSYNEQFF
TRBD2,.,TRBV4-2,CASSQGSGSPSYNEQFF
TRBD1,.,TRBV7-3,CASSPQGVTEAFF
.,.,TRBV27,CASRRQALAKNIQYF
.,.,TRBV9,CASSVGWLPSWENNEKLFF
.,.,TRBV16,CASSRADSYEQYF
TRBD1,.,TRBV5-1,CASSLTGDEQYF
.,medium-sized,TRBV19,CASSIEYGQSSYNEQFF
.,.,TRBV5-1,CASSLDPAGYGYTF
.,.,TRBV5-1,CASSPGVANEQYF
.,.,TRBV7-8,CASTPLGGGNNEKLFF
.,.,TRBV2,CASRLRGGGNQPQHF
.,once,TRBV30,CASVAGTYTDTQYF
.,medium-sized,TRBV14,CASSLPGRGTQYF
.,.,TRBV5-1,CASSGGTDTQYF
.,few,TRBV5-4,CASSWGGDGNQPQHF
.,few,TRBV4-1,CASSQVNMISYNEQFF
TRBD2,.,TRBV11-2,CASSLPGLAGETQYF
.,.,TRBV2,CASSVGQRYEQYF
.,.,TRBV27,CASSFLGARNTEAFF
TRBD2,.,TRBV11-3,CASSLTSGPYEQYF
.,.,TRBV27,CASSLRQSGANVLTF
TRBD1,.,TRBV18,CASSPRTTGGPNTGELFF
TRBD1,few,TRBV19,CASTLDRGRETHIHEQYF
.,.,TRBV28,CASSLPSIGDTQYF
TRBD2,.,TRBV7-8,CASSLRSSGSSYNEQFF
TRBD1,.,TRBV5-1,CASSWGDRNYGYTF
TRBD1,once,TRBV5-6,CASSWTGGFYEQYF